In its sample, the clone carrying this TCR beta chain was seen many times. Its matching antigen is unknown. These data belong to a study of T cells in Graves' hyperthyroidism and ophthalmopathy. General study findings and limits: Researchers report that a 13 V-J model separated ophthalmopathy from stable hyperthyroidism.

Amplification yielded TCR beta CDR3 regions, with RNA transcripts as the source. During a first-round RT-PCR of the TCR CDR3, the HTBI primer set was used. TCRdb called the multiplex PCR reads again in MiXCR, with one record for every CDR3 protein. The sample consists of 280,000 or so distinct CDR3 sequences, around 25% of them appearing once. Clinicians diagnosed patients from clinical symptoms, serum thyroxine and TRAb, thyroid ultrasound and orbital computed tomography. Preceding any ophthalmopathy symptoms, the blood sample dates from first hyperthyroidism diagnosis. The V gene's germline CDR1 is SGHRS and CDR2 YFSETQ. This CDR3 is built from 16 residues. J gave up 7 bases and V 3 bases, and 11 bases lay outside the gene matches.

The gene calls are TRBV5-1 and TRBJ2-2, with 8 positions matching TRBD1. The TCR originated in a man aged 40-49 years with Graves' hyperthyroidism that later progressed to Graves' ophthalmopathy. The source material was blood. CDR3 sequence: CASSWTAQGASGELFF. CDR3 DNA sequence: TGCGCCAGCAGCTGGACGGCGCAGGGGGCGAGCGGGGAGCTGTTTTTT.